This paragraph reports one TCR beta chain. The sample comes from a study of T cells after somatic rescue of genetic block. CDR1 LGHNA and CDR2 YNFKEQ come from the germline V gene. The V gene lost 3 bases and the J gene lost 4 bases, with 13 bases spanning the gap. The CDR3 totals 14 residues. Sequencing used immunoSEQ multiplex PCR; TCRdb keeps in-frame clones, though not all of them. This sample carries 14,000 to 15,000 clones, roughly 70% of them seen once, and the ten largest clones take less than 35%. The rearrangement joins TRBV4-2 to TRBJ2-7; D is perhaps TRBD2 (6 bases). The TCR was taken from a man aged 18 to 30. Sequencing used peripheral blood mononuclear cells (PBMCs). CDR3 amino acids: CASSQGGAGYEQYF. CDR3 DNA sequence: TGTGCCAGCAGCCAGGGGGGAGCTGGATACGAGCAGTACTTC.